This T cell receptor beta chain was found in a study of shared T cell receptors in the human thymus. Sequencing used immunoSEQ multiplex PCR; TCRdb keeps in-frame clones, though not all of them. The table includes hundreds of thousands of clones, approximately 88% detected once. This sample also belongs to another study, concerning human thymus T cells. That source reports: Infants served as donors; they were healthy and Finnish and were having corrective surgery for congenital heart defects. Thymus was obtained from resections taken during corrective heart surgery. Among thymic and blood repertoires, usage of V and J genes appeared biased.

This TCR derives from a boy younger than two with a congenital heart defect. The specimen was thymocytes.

CDR3 in amino acids: CASGRARDSYEQYF. In DNA form, the CDR3 reads TGTGCTAGTGGCCGAGCACGGGATTCCTACGAGCAGTACTTC. The V call is TRBV12-5, the J call TRBJ2-7; weak D call: TRBD2 (5 bases). The CDR3 extends over 14 amino acids. CDR1 and CDR2 from the germline V gene are LGHNT and FRNRAP. The V and J ends lost 6 bases and 1 base respectively, with 13 bases between them. The full variable domain, rest sourced from reference TRBV12-5 and TRBJ2-7, is DARVTQTPRHKVTEMGQEVTMRCQPILGHNTVFWYRQTMMQGLELLAYFRNRAPLDDSGMPKDRFSAEMPDATLATLKIQPSEPRDSAVYFCASGRARDSYEQYFGPGTRLTVT.